The source of this TCR beta chain is a study of OX40 agonist ivuxolimab in advanced cancers. Excluded were patients having autoimmune disease history or systemic immunosuppression. Looked up from germline, CDR1 is SGDLS and CDR2 is YYNGEE. The V end lost 4 bases, the J end lost 2 bases, and 7 bases lay between the germline ends. This CDR3 is 13 amino acids long. With regard to this clone: Its target is unknown.

Study findings and constraints: At doses 0.1 to 3.0 mg/kg, CD4+ and CD8+ clones expanded.

Assay: immunoSEQ multiplex PCR; the TCRdb copy retains only in-frame clones and omits some. Here the sample spans 90,000 to 150,000 clones, approximately 90% being singletons. The clonotype was recovered from an adult with an advanced solid tumor such as melanoma, head and neck, liver or kidney cancer. Sequenced here: CD4+ or CD8+ T cells sorted from blood, sampled in a trial of the OX40 agonist ivuxolimab. This chain connects TRBV9 to TRBJ2-1, with D hard to call. CDR3 sequence reads: CASSPQAYNEQFF. CDR3 nucleotide sequence: TGTGCCAGCAGCCCCCAGGCCTACAATGAGCAGTTCTTC. Full variable domain (rest looked up from reference TRBV9 and TRBJ2-1): DSGVTQTPKHLITATGQRVTLRCSPRSGDLSVYWYQQSLDQGLQFLIQYYNGEERAKGNILERFSAQQFPDLHSELNLSSLELGDSALYFCASSPQAYNEQFFGPGTRLTVL.